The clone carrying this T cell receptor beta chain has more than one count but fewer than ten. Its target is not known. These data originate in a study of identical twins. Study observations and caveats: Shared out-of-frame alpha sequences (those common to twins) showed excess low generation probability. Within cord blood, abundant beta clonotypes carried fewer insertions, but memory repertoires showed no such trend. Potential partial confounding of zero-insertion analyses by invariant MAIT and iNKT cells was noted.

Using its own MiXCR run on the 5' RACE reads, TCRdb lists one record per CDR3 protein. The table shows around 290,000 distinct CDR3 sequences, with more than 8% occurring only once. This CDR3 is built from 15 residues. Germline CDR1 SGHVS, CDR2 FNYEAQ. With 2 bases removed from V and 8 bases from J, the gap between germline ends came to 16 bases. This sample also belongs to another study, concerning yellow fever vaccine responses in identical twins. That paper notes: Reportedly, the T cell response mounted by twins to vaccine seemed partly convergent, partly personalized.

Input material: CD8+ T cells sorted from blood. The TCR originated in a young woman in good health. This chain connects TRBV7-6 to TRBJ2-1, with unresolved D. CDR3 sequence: CASSLLHNSEYEQFF. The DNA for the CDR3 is TGTGCCAGCAGCTTACTCCATAATTCGGAGTATGAGCAGTTCTTC. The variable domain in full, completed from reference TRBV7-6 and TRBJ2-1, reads GAGVSQSPRYKVTKRGQDVALRCDPISGHVSLYWYRQALGQGPEFLTYFNYEAQQDKSGLPNDRFSAERPEGSISTLTIQRTEQRDSAMYRCASSLLHNSEYEQFFGPGTRLTVL.